This T cell receptor (beta chain) was observed in a study of CD8 T cells in Susac syndrome. Findings and caveats of the study: Clonal expansion of Susac CD8+ cells peaked in TEMRA cells, and it also peaked in active patients.

The RNA, about 0.45 to 1 ug, was put through reverse transcription using random hexamers. TCRdb processed the immunoSEQ multiplex PCR reads anew with MiXCR; each CDR3 protein has one entry. The profile shows tens of thousands of distinct CDR3 sequences, approximately 93% of them singletons. Concerning this clonotype itself: Its cognate antigen is unknown.

V dropped 2 bases and J dropped 4 bases, with 12 bases sitting between them. This CDR3 is 14 amino acids long. Germline assignment: CDR1 GTSNPN and CDR2 SVGIG (reference sequence). The sequence was collected from a human donor with Susac syndrome. The chain couples TRBV30 to TRBJ2-4, with a weak D call TRBD1 (6 bases). Sequences were obtained from CD8+ T cells from PBMCs. Here the CDR3 reads CAWSIERGKNIQYF. CDR3 nucleotides: TGTGCCTGGAGTATCGAGAGGGGGAAAAACATTCAGTACTTC.